Listed here are 15 T cell receptor beta chains from one sample, sequenced in a study of T cell changes during pregnancy in multiple sclerosis. Some clones are missing from TCRdb's copy, which holds only in-frame ones; the method was immunoSEQ multiplex PCR. Counted here are some 70,000 clones, around 90% occurring once; the ten biggest clones make up roughly 2.1%. The input for sequencing was peripheral blood, taken in the second trimester of pregnancy. Receptors originate from a female donor in good health, enrolled as a control in a pregnancy study.

This chain connects TRBV5-6 to TRBJ1-2, with TRBD1 as a possible D gene (5 bases). This CDR3 contains 14 residues. CDR1 and CDR2 (germline): SGHDT, YYEEEE. V was pared by 5 bases and J by 1 base, with 12 bases between. CDR3 coding DNA: TGTGCCAGCAGTTCCCTCGGGGGTAACTATGGCTACACCTTC. It translates to CASSSLGGNYGYTF.

The J gene is TRBJ2-5, the V gene TRBV12-5, with TRBD1 matching over 8 bases. The V segment lost 6 bases and the J segment 5 bases; nucleotides outside the gene matches: 11. The CDR3 runs 15 residues. From germline, CDR1 is LGHNT and CDR2 FRNRAP. DNA for the CDR3: TGTGCTAGTGGCTCTGACAGGGGATCCCGGGAGACCCAGTACTTC. Amino acid sequence: CASGSDRGSRETQYF.

This chain connects TRBV4-3 to TRBJ2-3; D unclear. Trimming pared 2 bases from V and 5 bases from J, leaving 8 bases between. CDR1 and CDR2 from the germline V gene are LGHNA and YSLEER. This CDR3 is built from 13 residues. The CDR3 sequence is CASSQSPGDTQYF. The CDR3 region has the DNA TGCGCCAGCAGCCAATCCCCAGGAGATACGCAGTATTTT.

There are a few counts of this clone. V gene TRBV29-1 combines with J gene TRBJ1-1; weak D call: TRBD1 (5 bases). The CDR3 length is 16 residues. Between the trimmed V and J ends, which lost 0 bases and 5 bases, there was a span of 19 bases. CDR1 and CDR2 (germline): SQVTM, ANQGSEA. Here the CDR3 DNA reads TGCAGCGTTGAAGATCGGCAGGGCGCGGTAATAACTGAAGCTTTCTTT. This encodes CSVEDRQGAVITEAFF. Supplemented by reference TRBV29-1 and TRBJ1-1, the full variable domain reads SAVISQKPSRDICQRGTSLTIQCQVDSQVTMMFWYRQQPGQSLTLIATANQGSEATYESGFVIDKFPISRPNLTFSTLTVSNMSPEDSSIYLCSVEDRQGAVITEAFFGQGTRLTVV.

The chain carries TRBV4-3 and TRBJ2-6; unclear D gene. The CDR3 contains 14 residues. Germline loops: CDR1 LGHNA, CDR2 YSLEER. The V and J ends lost 6 bases and 0 bases respectively, with 6 bases between them. The CDR3 nucleotides read TGCGCCAGCAGTCTATCCTCTGGGGCCAACGTCCTGACTTTC. It is translated as CASSLSSGANVLTF.

V usage is TRBV11-2 and J usage is TRBJ2-1; 15 nucleotides agree with TRBD2. V shed 5 bases and J 12 bases; nucleotides not matched to a gene: 8. This CDR3 has 15 amino acids. Germline assignment: CDR1 SGHAT and CDR2 FQNNGV. The CDR3 nucleotides read TGTGCCAGCAGCCCCCGGACTAGCGGGGGGGCCTGGCAGTTCTTC. It is translated as CASSPRTSGGAWQFF.

This clone was counted between two and nine times. The chain is built from TRBV19 and TRBJ1-1, with D unresolved. V lost 5 bases and J 8 bases, leaving 15 bases between the germline ends. This CDR3 has 13 amino acids. From germline, CDR1 is LNHDA and CDR2 SQIVND (reference sequence). The CDR3 reads CASSGWSASEAFF. CDR3 sequence (DNA): TGTGCCAGTAGTGGTTGGAGTGCGTCGGAAGCTTTCTTT.

The V call is TRBV15, the J call TRBJ2-7; TRBD1 matches 8 bases. This CDR3 spans 13 amino acids. V lost 5 bases to trimming and J lost 5 bases; unmatched junction nucleotides: 5. Germline V CDR1 and CDR2: LNHNV, YYDKDF (reference sequence). The CDR3 loop is CATSFGQGNEQYF. Written as DNA, the CDR3 is TGTGCCACCAGCTTCGGACAGGGCAACGAGCAGTACTTC.

The chain is built from TRBV19 and TRBJ1-5, with D possibly being TRBD1 (6 bases). The germline gives CDR1 LNHDA, CDR2 SQIVND (reference sequence). This CDR3 is 20 amino acids long. V dropped 0 bases and J dropped 0 bases, with 21 bases sitting between them. Here the CDR3 reads CASSIDLETGMSHSNQPQHF. The CDR3 nucleotides read TGTGCCAGTAGTATAGATCTCGAGACAGGAATGAGCCATAGCAATCAGCCCCAGCATTTT.

The rearrangement uses TRBV4-3 and TRBJ1-4; no reliable D call. V lost 3 bases, J lost 4 bases, and 9 bases lay in between. This CDR3 spans 14 amino acids. Germline assignment: CDR1 LGHNA and CDR2 YSLEER. DNA of the CDR3: TGCGCCAGCAGCCATGTCGAGGGTAATGAAAAACTGTTTTTT. This sequence encodes CASSHVEGNEKLFF.

In the case of this clone: The junction differs from germline at one of its ends, possibly a read error. The V call is TRBV19, the J call TRBJ1-5; maybe TRBD1 (5 bases). Germline lookup yields CDR1 LNHDA and CDR2 SQIVND (reference sequence). CDR3 length: 13 amino acids. CDR3 coding DNA: TGTGCCAGTAACCCGGACATCAATCGGCCCCAGCATTTT. Amino acid sequence: CASNPDINRPQHF.

The chain recombines TRBV18 with TRBJ1-5; 7 bases are shared with TRBD1. CDR1 and CDR2 from the germline V gene are KGHSH and LQKENI. V was clipped by 3 bases and J by 4 bases; unmatched bases: 6. The CDR3 sequence is 15 residues long. The CDR3 is CASSPGGTENQPQHF. The CDR3 DNA follows: TGTGCCAGCTCACCGGGCGGGACAGAGAATCAGCCCCAGCATTTT.

V gene TRBV15 combines with J gene TRBJ1-2; 9 bases agree with TRBD1. V gave up 5 bases and J gave up 7 bases; unmatched junction bases: 14. Germline CDR1 is LNHNV and CDR2 is YYDKDF (reference sequence). The CDR3 loop spans 16 amino acids. The CDR3 DNA follows: TGTGCCACCAGCTGGCGAATGACGGGACAGGGAGGTGGCTACACCTTC. Protein sequence: CATSWRMTGQGGGYTF.

The genes are TRBV7-2 and TRBJ2-5; 10 positions agree with TRBD1. The V gene's germline CDR1 is SGHTA and CDR2 FQGNSA. The length of the CDR3 is 15 residues. Trimming removed 5 bases from V and 7 bases from J; junction bases left unmatched: 10. Written as DNA, the CDR3 is TGTGCCAGCAGCCTGGGACAGGGGAGGGTGGGGACCCAGTACTTC. It is translated as CASSLGQGRVGTQYF.

V gene TRBV10-3 combines with J gene TRBJ2-5, with D perhaps matching TRBD1 (5 bases). Trimming removed 0 bases from V and 5 bases from J, with 16 bases in between. CDR3 length: 16 residues. Germline V CDR1 and CDR2: ENHRY, SYGVKD. CDR3 sequence: CAISESWTPLGETQYF. CDR3 DNA: TGTGCCATCAGTGAGTCCTGGACACCCCTGGGGGAGACCCAGTACTTC.